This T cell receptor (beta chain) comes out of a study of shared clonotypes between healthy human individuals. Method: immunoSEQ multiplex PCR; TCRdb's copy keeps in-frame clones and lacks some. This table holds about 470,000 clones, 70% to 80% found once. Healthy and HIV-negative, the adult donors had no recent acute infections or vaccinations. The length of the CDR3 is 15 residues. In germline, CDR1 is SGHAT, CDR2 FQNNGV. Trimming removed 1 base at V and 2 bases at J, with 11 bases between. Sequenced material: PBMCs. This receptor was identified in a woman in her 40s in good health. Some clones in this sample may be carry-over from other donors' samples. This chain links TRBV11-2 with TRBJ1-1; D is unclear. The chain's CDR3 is CASSLGDRINTEAFF. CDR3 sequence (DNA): TGTGCCAGCAGCTTAGGGGATCGAATAAACACTGAAGCTTTCTTT.